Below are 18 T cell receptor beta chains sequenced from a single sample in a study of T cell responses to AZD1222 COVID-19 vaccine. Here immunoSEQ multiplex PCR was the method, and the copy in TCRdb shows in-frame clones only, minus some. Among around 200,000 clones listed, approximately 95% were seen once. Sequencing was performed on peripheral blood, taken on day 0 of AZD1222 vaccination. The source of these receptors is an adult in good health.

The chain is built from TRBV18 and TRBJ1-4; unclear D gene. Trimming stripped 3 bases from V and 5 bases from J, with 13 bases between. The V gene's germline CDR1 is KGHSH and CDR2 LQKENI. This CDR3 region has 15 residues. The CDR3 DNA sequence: TGTGCCAGCTCACCGGGAAAGGGCCCAAATGAAAAACTGTTTTTT. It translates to CASSPGKGPNEKLFF.

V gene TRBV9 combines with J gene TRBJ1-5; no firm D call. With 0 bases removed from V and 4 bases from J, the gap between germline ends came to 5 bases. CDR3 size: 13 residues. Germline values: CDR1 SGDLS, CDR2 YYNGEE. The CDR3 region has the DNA TGTGCCAGCAGCGTAGGCCCGAATCAGCCCCAGCATTTT. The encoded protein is CASSVGPNQPQHF. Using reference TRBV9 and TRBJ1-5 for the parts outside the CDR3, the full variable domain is DSGVTQTPKHLITATGQRVTLRCSPRSGDLSVYWYQQSLDQGLQFLIQYYNGEERAKGNILERFSAQQFPDLHSELNLSSLELGDSALYFCASSVGPNQPQHFGDGTRLSIL.

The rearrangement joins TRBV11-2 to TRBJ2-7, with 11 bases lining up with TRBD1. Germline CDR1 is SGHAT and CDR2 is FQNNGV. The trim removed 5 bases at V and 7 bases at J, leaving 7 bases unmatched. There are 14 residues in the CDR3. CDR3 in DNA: TGTGCCAGCAGCCATGGACAGGGGGCGAGGGAGCAGTACTTC. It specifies CASSHGQGAREQYF. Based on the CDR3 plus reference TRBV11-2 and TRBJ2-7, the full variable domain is EAGVAQSPRYKIIEKRQSVAFWCNPISGHATLYWYQQILGQGPKLLIQFQNNGVVDDSQLPKDRFSAERLKGVDSTLKIQPAKLEDSAVYLCASSHGQGAREQYFGPGTRLTVT.

The CDR3: CASSIREGGNQPQHF. In DNA, the CDR3 is TGTGCCAGTAGTATAAGGGAGGGGGGCAATCAGCCCCAGCATTTT. This chain uses TRBV19 with TRBJ1-5, with D maybe TRBD1 (6 bases). CDR3 length equals 15 residues. V was pared by 2 bases and J by 2 bases, with 10 bases between. The germline gives CDR1 LNHDA, CDR2 SQIVND (reference sequence).

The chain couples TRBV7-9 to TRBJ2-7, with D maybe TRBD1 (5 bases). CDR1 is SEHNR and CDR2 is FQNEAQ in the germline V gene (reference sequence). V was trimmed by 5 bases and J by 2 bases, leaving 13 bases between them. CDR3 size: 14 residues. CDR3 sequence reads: CASSKGSEAYEQYF. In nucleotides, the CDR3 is TGTGCCAGCAGCAAGGGGTCTGAGGCCTACGAGCAGTACTTC.

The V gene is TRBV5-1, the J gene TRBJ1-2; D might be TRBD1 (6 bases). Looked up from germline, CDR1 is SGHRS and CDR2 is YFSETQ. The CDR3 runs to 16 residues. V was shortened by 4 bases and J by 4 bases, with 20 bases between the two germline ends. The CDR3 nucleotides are TGCGCCAGCAGCCCTAGTCTCGGGGGGGGCGGCTATGGCTACACCTTC. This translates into CASSPSLGGGGYGYTF.

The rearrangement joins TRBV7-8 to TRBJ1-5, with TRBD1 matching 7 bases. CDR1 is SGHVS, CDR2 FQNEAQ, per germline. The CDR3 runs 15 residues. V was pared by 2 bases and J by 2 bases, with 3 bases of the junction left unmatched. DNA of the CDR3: TGTGCCAGCAGCTTACACAGGGGAGGCAATCAGCCCCAGCATTTT. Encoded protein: CASSLHRGGNQPQHF. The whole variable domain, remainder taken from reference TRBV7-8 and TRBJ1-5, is GAGVSQSPRYKVAKRGQDVALRCDPISGHVSLFWYQQALGQGPEFLTYFQNEAQLDKSGLPSDRFFAERPEGSVSTLKIQRTQQEDSAVYLCASSLHRGGNQPQHFGDGTRLSIL.

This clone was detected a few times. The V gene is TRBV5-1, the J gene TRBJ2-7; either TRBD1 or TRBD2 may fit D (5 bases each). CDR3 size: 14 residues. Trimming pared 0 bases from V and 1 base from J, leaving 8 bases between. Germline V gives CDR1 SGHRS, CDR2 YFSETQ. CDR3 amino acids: CASSLARGSYEQYF. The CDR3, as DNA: TGCGCCAGCAGCTTGGCGAGGGGATCCTACGAGCAGTACTTC.

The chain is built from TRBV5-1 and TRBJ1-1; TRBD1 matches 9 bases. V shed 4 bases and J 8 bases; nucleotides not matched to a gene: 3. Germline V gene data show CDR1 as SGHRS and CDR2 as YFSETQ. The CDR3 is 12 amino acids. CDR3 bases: TGCGCCAGCAGCCAGGGACAGGGAGAAGCTTTCTTT. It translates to CASSQGQGEAFF.

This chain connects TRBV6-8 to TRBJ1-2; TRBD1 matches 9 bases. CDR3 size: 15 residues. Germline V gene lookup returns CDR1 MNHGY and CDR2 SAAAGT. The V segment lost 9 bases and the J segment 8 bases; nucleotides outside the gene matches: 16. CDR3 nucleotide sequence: TGTGCCAGACCCGCCGGGGAACAGGGGGCGCTCGGCTACACCTTC. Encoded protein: CARPAGEQGALGYTF.

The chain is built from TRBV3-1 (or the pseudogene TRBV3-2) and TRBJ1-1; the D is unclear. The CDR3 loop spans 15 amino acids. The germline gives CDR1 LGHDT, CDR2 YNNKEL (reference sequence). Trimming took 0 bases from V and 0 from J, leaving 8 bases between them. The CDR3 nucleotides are TGTGCCAGCAGCCAAGACAGAACTATGAACACTGAAGCTTTCTTT. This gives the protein CASSQDRTMNTEAFF.

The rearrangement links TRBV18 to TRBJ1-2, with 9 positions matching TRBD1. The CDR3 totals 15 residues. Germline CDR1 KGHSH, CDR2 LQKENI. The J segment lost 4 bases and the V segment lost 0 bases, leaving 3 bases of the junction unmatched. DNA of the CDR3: TGTGCCAGCTCACCACCGGGACAGGGAGCCTATGGCTACACCTTC. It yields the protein CASSPPGQGAYGYTF.

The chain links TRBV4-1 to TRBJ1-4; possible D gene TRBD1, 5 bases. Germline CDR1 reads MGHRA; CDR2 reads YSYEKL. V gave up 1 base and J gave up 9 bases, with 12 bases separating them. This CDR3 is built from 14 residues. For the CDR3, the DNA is TGCGCCAGCAGCCAAGGGGGAGGGACCCAAAAACTGTTTTTT. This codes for CASSQGGGTQKLFF.

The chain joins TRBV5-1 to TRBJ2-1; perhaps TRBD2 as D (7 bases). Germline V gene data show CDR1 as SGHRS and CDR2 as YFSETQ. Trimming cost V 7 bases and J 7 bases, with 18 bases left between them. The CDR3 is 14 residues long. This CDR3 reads CASAGAGAGNEQFF. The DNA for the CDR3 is TGCGCCAGCGCCGGCGCGGGGGCGGGGAATGAGCAGTTCTTC.

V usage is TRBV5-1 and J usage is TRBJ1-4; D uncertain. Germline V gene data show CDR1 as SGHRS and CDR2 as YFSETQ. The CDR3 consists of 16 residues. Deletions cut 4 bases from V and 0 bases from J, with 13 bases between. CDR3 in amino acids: CASSPTVRATNEKLFF. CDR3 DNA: TGCGCCAGCAGCCCTACGGTAAGGGCAACTAATGAAAAACTGTTTTTT.

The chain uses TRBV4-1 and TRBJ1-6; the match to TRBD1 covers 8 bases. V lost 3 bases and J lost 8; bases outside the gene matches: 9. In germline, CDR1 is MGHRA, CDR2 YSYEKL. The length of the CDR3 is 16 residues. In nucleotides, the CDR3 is TGCGCCAGCAGCCAGAAGGACAGGGTAAGAGATTCACCCCTCCACTTT. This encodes CASSQKDRVRDSPLHF.

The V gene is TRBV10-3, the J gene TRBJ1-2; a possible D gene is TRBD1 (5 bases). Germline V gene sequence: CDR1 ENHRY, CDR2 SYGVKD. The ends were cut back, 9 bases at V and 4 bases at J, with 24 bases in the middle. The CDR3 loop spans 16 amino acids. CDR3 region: CAIRTQERGSGYGYTF. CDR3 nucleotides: TGTGCCATTCGGACACAGGAGAGAGGATCGGGCTATGGCTACACCTTC.

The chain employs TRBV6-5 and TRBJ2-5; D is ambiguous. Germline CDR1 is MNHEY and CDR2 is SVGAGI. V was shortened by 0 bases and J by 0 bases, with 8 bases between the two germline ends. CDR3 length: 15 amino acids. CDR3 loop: CASSYSGNHQETQYF. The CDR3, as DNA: TGTGCCAGCAGTTACTCGGGCAATCACCAAGAGACCCAGTACTTC.